A selection of T cell receptor beta chains follows, all from one sample in a study of blood T cell repertoires in COVID-19. TCRdb keeps only in-frame clones here, not all; method: immunoSEQ multiplex PCR. The sample records 87,000 or so clones, 90% being singletons. Specimen: peripheral blood. The receptor source for this set is a young man with COVID-19, enrolled during active disease. CDR3s include the opening cysteine and the closing phenylalanine or tryptophan. A D gene is named only where the DNA matches it firmly. Size is stated for part of the rows, as once, few or many counts, or as a class when the clone is expanded.

v_gene	abundance	d_gene	j_gene	CDR3nt	CDR3aa
TRBV21-1	-	-	TRBJ2-7	TGTGCCAGCAACAAAGGGGACAGGGAGATGGAGTCGCGCCACGAGCAGTACTTC	CASNKGDREMESRHEQYF
TRBV27	-	TRBD1	TRBJ2-7	TGTGCCAGCAAACCCCGGGACAGGGAGAAGGTCGAGCAGTACTTC	CASKPRDREKVEQYF
TRBV3-1/TRBV3-2	-	TRBD2	TRBJ2-7	TGTGCCAGCAGCCAACCCGGACTAGCGGGGCTCTCCTACGAGCAGTACTTC	CASSQPGLAGLSYEQYF
TRBV12-3/TRBV12-4	few	TRBD2	TRBJ2-1	TGTGCCAGCAAGATCGGCGGGAGTAAACAGTTCTTC	CASKIGGSKQFF
TRBV7-9	-	TRBD2	TRBJ2-1	TGTGCCAGCAGCTTAGGGGGCGGGAGGGCCCCATACAATGAGCAGTTCTTC	CASSLGGGRAPYNEQFF
TRBV9	-	-	TRBJ2-2	TGTGCCAGCAGCGATCTATCCCCCGGGGAGCTGTTTTTT	CASSDLSPGELFF
TRBV19	-	TRBD2	TRBJ2-7	TGTGCCAGTAGTATGGGACTAGCGGGAGCCCACGAGCAGTACTTC	CASSMGLAGAHEQYF
TRBV5-1	-	TRBD2	TRBJ2-1	TGCGCCAGCAGCTTGGGACTAGCGGGAGTGGTTGAGCAGTTCTTC	CASSLGLAGVVEQFF
TRBV10-3	-	-	TRBJ1-5	TGTGCCATTTGGGAGGTGGGTCAGCCCCAGCATTTT	CAIWEVGQPQHF
TRBV24-1	-	TRBD2	TRBJ2-5	TGTGCCACCAGTACACTAGCGACCCAAGAGACCCAGTACTTC	CATSTLATQETQYF
TRBV4-1	-	-	TRBJ1-2	TGCGCCAGCAGCCAAGGCGGCAGCTATGGCTACACCTTC	CASSQGGSYGYTF
TRBV10-2	-	TRBD1	TRBJ1-6	TGCGCCAGCAGGAGGACAGGGACCGCTTCACCCCTCCACTTT	CASRRTGTASPLHF
TRBV4-3	once	TRBD2	TRBJ2-1	TGCGCCAGCAGCCAAGTCCCGCGACTAGCGGGAGTCAATGAGCAGTTCTTC	CASSQVPRLAGVNEQFF
TRBV4-1	-	TRBD2	TRBJ2-7	TGCGCCAGCAGCCAAGGGGGACTAGCGGTATACGAGCAGTACTTC	CASSQGGLAVYEQYF
TRBV11-2	-	-	TRBJ2-7	TGTGCCAGCAGCTTAGATCAGGGTGTGTACGAGCAGTACTTC	CASSLDQGVYEQYF
TRBV6-6	-	-	TRBJ2-7	TGTGCCAGCAGTGAGACTAGTTGGAACGAGCAGTACTTC	CASSETSWNEQYF
TRBV6-1	-	-	TRBJ2-3	TGTGCCAGCAGTGAAGGCCAGCGAGGCACAGATACGCAGTATTTT	CASSEGQRGTDTQYF
TRBV28	-	-	TRBJ2-7	TGTGCCAGCAGTTTTGGTCCGCGGGAGCAGTACTTC	CASSFGPREQYF
TRBV19	-	-	TRBJ2-1	TGTGCCAGTAGTATAGCAGGAAACAGGGCCCGATCCGGGAACAATGAGCAGTTCTTC	CASSIAGNRARSGNNEQFF
TRBV5-1	-	TRBD2	TRBJ2-7	TGCGCCAGCAGCTTGGCGTCTAGCGGGTTCTCCTACGAGCAGTACTTC	CASSLASSGFSYEQYF
TRBV2	-	TRBD1	TRBJ1-6	TGTGCCAGCAGTGCACAGGGGGGAAATTCACCCCTCCACTTT	CASSAQGGNSPLHF
TRBV9	-	-	TRBJ2-7	TGTGCCAGCAGCGCTGACAGTTCCCCTGCCTACGAGCAGTACTTC	CASSADSSPAYEQYF
TRBV21-1	-	-	TRBJ2-2	TGTGCCAGCACCGGGACACCGTTCGCGAACACCGGGGAGCTGTTTTTT	CASTGTPFANTGELFF
TRBV28	-	TRBD2	TRBJ2-1	TGTGCCAGCAGATCACTAGCGGGAGGGCAACACAATGAGCAGTTCTTC	CASRSLAGGQHNEQFF
TRBV30	-	TRBD2	TRBJ2-5	TGTGCCTGGAGTGTAAGGCTAGCGGGAGGCGGCGGGACCCAGTACTTC	CAWSVRLAGGGGTQYF
TRBV28	-	-	TRBJ2-2	TGTGCCAGCAGTTTATTTCGTTCCCCCGGGGAGCTGTTTTTT	CASSLFRSPGELFF
TRBV7-8	-	-	TRBJ2-2	TGTGCCAGCAGCCCACGCAGGACCGGCAGGGACACCGGGGAGCTGTTTTTT	CASSPRRTGRDTGELFF
TRBV5-6	-	TRBD2	TRBJ2-1	TGTGCCAGCAGCTCAATGTGGACTAGCGGGAGTTTCAACAATGAGCAGTTCTTC	CASSSMWTSGSFNNEQFF
TRBV19	once	TRBD1	TRBJ2-1	TGTGCCAGTAGTCCAACGGACAGGGGGCACTACAATGAGCAGTTCTTC	CASSPTDRGHYNEQFF
TRBV7-9	-	TRBD1	TRBJ1-1	TGTGCCAGCAGCTTCGGACAGGCCGAAGCTTTCTTT	CASSFGQAEAFF
TRBV19	-	-	TRBJ2-1	TGTGCCAGCAATCGGGACAACTCCTACAATGAGCAGTTCTTC	CASNRDNSYNEQFF
TRBV2	once	TRBD1	TRBJ2-2	TGTGCCAGCAGGGAACAGGGGACCGGGGAGCTGTTTTTT	CASREQGTGELFF
TRBV5-4	-	-	TRBJ1-1	TGTGCCAGCAGCTTGGACAGGGCATCAGGAACTGAAGCTTTCTTT	CASSLDRASGTEAFF
TRBV28	-	-	TRBJ2-7	TGTGCCAGCAGTTCACAGGGCCCCTACGAGCAGTACTTC	CASSSQGPYEQYF
TRBV19	-	-	TRBJ2-1	TGTGCCAGTAGCCTGGACTGGCTACGGAATGAGCAGTTCTTC	CASSLDWLRNEQFF
TRBV9	-	TRBD2	TRBJ2-3	TGTGCCAGCAGCGTACCTCCAAGCGGGAGGGACACAGATACGCAGTATTTT	CASSVPPSGRDTDTQYF
TRBV4-3	-	-	TRBJ2-7	TGCGCCAGCAGCCCAGGACTCAGGGGCTCCTACGAGCAGTACTTC	CASSPGLRGSYEQYF
TRBV4-2	-	TRBD1	TRBJ2-7	TGTGCCAGCGGACAGGGTTTGTACGAGCAGTACTTC	CASGQGLYEQYF
TRBV29-1	-	-	TRBJ1-1	TGCAGCGTGCGGCGGAGGGGCGATAAACTGAACACTGAAGCTTTCTTT	CSVRRRGDKLNTEAFF
TRBV7-2	-	-	TRBJ2-7	TGTGCCAGCAGCAGAACTGTCACCTACGAGCAGTACTTC	CASSRTVTYEQYF
TRBV5-1	-	TRBD2	TRBJ2-3	TGCGCCAGCAGCCCGGAACTAGCGGGAAGCACAGATACGCAGTATTTT	CASSPELAGSTDTQYF
TRBV5-6	-	TRBD2	TRBJ2-7	TGTGCCAGCAGCCTTCCGGGACTAGAAGATTACGAGCAGTACTTC	CASSLPGLEDYEQYF
TRBV4-2	-	TRBD1	TRBJ1-1	TGTGCCAGCAGCGGCGGGACAGGAGGGGTAAGGGACACTGAAGCTTTCTTT	CASSGGTGGVRDTEAFF
TRBV28	-	-	TRBJ2-7	TGTGCCAGCAGAAATCCGGGACTTACACGTTCGGACGAGCAGTACTTC	CASRNPGLTRSDEQYF
TRBV28	-	TRBD2	TRBJ2-1	TGTGCCAGCAGTTTATTTCTTCGGGCTAGCGGGAAGCAGTTCTTC	CASSLFLRASGKQFF
TRBV10-3	-	TRBD1	TRBJ2-7	TGTGCCATCGGGGACAGGGAGTACGAGCAGTACTTC	CAIGDREYEQYF
TRBV12-3/TRBV12-4	-	-	TRBJ2-7	TGTGCCAGCAGTTTTTCGCAGTCCTACGAGCAGTACTTC	CASSFSQSYEQYF
TRBV28	-	TRBD1	TRBJ1-5	TGTGCCAGCAGCCTGCCGGGACAGGGGACTCAGCCCCAGCATTTT	CASSLPGQGTQPQHF
TRBV7-9	-	TRBD2	TRBJ2-5	TGTGCCAGCAGCTTAACCGGGACTAGGAAAGAGACCCAGTACTTC	CASSLTGTRKETQYF
TRBV29-1	-	-	TRBJ2-3	TGCAGCGTTCACTCCCAGGCGCAGTATTTT	CSVHSQAQYF
TRBV11-2	-	TRBD2	TRBJ2-7	TGTGCCAGCAGCCACGGACTAGCGGGTGTAGTCGAGCAGTACTTC	CASSHGLAGVVEQYF
TRBV25-1	few	-	TRBJ1-1	TGTGCCAGCCGTGGCCTACCAAACACTGAAGCTTTCTTT	CASRGLPNTEAFF
TRBV2	-	TRBD1	TRBJ1-5	TGTGCCAGCATCGGGACAGAGGGAACTCAGCCCCAGCATTTT	CASIGTEGTQPQHF
TRBV6-2/TRBV6-3	once	TRBD1	TRBJ2-7	TGTGCCAGCAGTTATTCCCGGGACAGGCCTTACTACGAGCAGTACTTC	CASSYSRDRPYYEQYF
TRBV6-6	-	-	TRBJ1-1	TGTGCCAGCAGTCACACACAGGTCGAGACTTTCTTT	CASSHTQVETFF
TRBV9	-	-	TRBJ1-1	TGTGCCAGCAGCGCCCACCGGGGGACTGAAGCTTTCTTT	CASSAHRGTEAFF
TRBV11-3	-	-	TRBJ2-2	TGTGCCAGCAGCGTTAGGAACACCGGGGAGCTGTTTTTT	CASSVRNTGELFF